The 32 T cell receptor beta chains below were found in one sample sequenced in a study of cytomegalovirus exposure and HLA in healthy donors. Researchers ran the PCR with 60 Vbeta and 13 Jbeta primers. Repertoires were generated with immunoSEQ multiplex PCR, while TCRdb's copy carries only in-frame clones and drops some. The sample lists some 130,000 clones, approximately 80% occurring once. Sequencing was carried out using PBMCs. Receptors were obtained from a man in his fifties in good health and CMV-seronegative.

This rearrangement joins TRBV4-1 to TRBJ2-2, with unresolved D. V was clipped by 2 bases and J by 6 bases, with 4 bases between them. The germline CDR1 and CDR2 sequences are MGHRA and YSYEKL. This CDR3 comprises 12 residues. The CDR3 coding sequence is TGCGCCAGCAGCCAATCTTCCGGGGAGCTGTTTTTT. It translates to CASSQSSGELFF.

This chain joins TRBV6-1 and TRBJ1-4, with D maybe TRBD1 (5 bases). Germline assignment: CDR1 MNHNS and CDR2 SASEGT. CDR3 length equals 14 residues. The germline V and J ends were trimmed by 3 bases and 4 bases, with 9 bases remaining between them. The CDR3 sequence is CASSDSGGNEKLFF. The CDR3 nucleotides read TGTGCCAGCAGTGACTCGGGGGGTAATGAAAAACTGTTTTTT.

The count of this clone is one. The chain joins TRBV6-1 to TRBJ1-1, with D possibly being TRBD1 (6 bases). Trimming left V 4 bases short and J 7 bases short, with 10 bases between. The CDR3 has 12 residues. CDR1 MNHNS and CDR2 SASEGT come from the germline V gene. CDR3 protein: CASSATGIEAFF. The CDR3 DNA follows: TGTGCCAGCAGTGCCACAGGGATTGAAGCTTTCTTT.

This clone was detected once. J is TRBJ1-6 and V is TRBV4-1; no firm D call. Trimming shortened V by 4 bases and J by 7 bases, and 17 bases separated the two germline ends. The CDR3 length is 16 residues. Germline CDR1 reads MGHRA; CDR2 reads YSYEKL. The CDR3 DNA reads TGCGCCAGCAGCCTCCCTAGCCAGGTTCGGAATTCACCCCTCCACTTT. It is translated as CASSLPSQVRNSPLHF.

The chain uses TRBV10-3 and TRBJ2-2; 8 bases line up with TRBD1. The CDR3 contains 12 residues. With V trimmed by 8 bases and J by 7 bases, 3 bases remained unmatched. The germline V gene encodes CDR1 ENHRY and CDR2 SYGVKD. Written as DNA, the CDR3 is TGTGCCATCCAGGGGGCGAGCGGGGAGCTGTTTTTT. Residues: CAIQGASGELFF.

The chain carries TRBV19 and TRBJ2-7; the D gene is possibly TRBD2 (6 bases). V was trimmed by 3 bases and J by 4 bases, leaving 13 bases between them. In germline, CDR1 is LNHDA, CDR2 SQIVND (reference sequence). The CDR3 is 14 residues long. CDR3 residues: CASSIQGGGYEQYF. In nucleotides, the CDR3 is TGTGCCAGTAGTATTCAGGGAGGTGGTTACGAGCAGTACTTC.

This sequence joins TRBV19 and TRBJ2-3; 7 nucleotides agree with TRBD1. Germline V gene sequence: CDR1 LNHDA, CDR2 SQIVND (reference sequence). The CDR3 spans 13 residues. J was trimmed by 5 bases and V by 8 bases; bases with no gene match: 7. The DNA of the CDR3 is TGTGCCAGTGGAGACAGGGCCCGAGATACGCAGTATTTT. Translating it yields CASGDRARDTQYF. Filled out from reference TRBV19 and TRBJ2-3, the complete variable domain reads DGGITQSPKYLFRKEGQNVTLSCEQNLNHDAMYWYRQDPGQGLRLIYYSQIVNDFQKGDIAEGYSVSREKKESFPLTVTSAQKNPTAFYLCASGDRARDTQYFGPGTRLTVL.

The chain uses TRBV7-9 and TRBJ2-1; TRBD2 agrees at 9 bases. CDR3 length: 15 amino acids. The V and J ends lost 1 base and 12 bases, in that order; junction bases with no gene match: 10. Germline CDR1 reads SEHNR; CDR2 reads FQNEAQ (reference sequence). The CDR3 region is CASSLGGGDRVGQFF. CDR3 in DNA: TGTGCCAGCAGCTTAGGCGGGGGGGACAGAGTAGGGCAGTTCTTC.

This rearrangement joins TRBV18 to TRBJ2-7; TRBD1 is a possible D gene (5 bases). V was shortened by 1 base and J by 2 bases, with 9 bases between the two germline ends. Germline assignment: CDR1 KGHSH and CDR2 LQKENI. The CDR3 length is 14 residues. DNA of the CDR3: TGTGCCAGCTCACCACTGGACAATACCTACGAGCAGTACTTC. Protein sequence: CASSPLDNTYEQYF.

This sequence joins TRBV10-3 and TRBJ1-1, with D hard to call. CDR3 size: 13 residues. Trimming cost V 4 bases and J 10 bases, with 16 bases left between them. Germline V gene lookup returns CDR1 ENHRY and CDR2 SYGVKD. The CDR3 DNA reads as TGTGCCATCAGTGCGGTGGGCGGGTCTGTAGCTTTCTTT. It translates to CAISAVGGSVAFF.

The rearrangement links TRBV9 to TRBJ2-2; D is perhaps TRBD1 (6 bases). This CDR3 comprises 13 residues. Trimming stripped 0 bases from V and 6 bases from J, with 6 bases between. The V gene's germline CDR1 is SGDLS and CDR2 YYNGEE. The CDR3 DNA is TGTGCCAGCAGCGTAGAGGGGGCCGGGGAGCTGTTTTTT. Translation gives CASSVEGAGELFF.

The V and J genes are TRBV19 and TRBJ2-2; TRBD2 might be the D (6 bases). Germline CDR1 LNHDA, CDR2 SQIVND (reference sequence). This CDR3 comprises 15 residues. The germline V and J ends were trimmed by 0 bases and 5 bases, with 10 bases remaining between them. This CDR3 reads CASSIEGGLTGELFF. CDR3 in DNA: TGTGCCAGTAGTATAGAGGGGGGTTTGACCGGGGAGCTGTTTTTT.

This chain uses TRBV30 with TRBJ1-4; no reliable D call. V gave up 4 bases and J gave up 2 bases, with 8 bases separating them. The CDR3 is 13 amino acids. Looked up from germline, CDR1 is GTSNPN and CDR2 is SVGIG (reference sequence). The CDR3 region is CAWNRDTNEKLFF. CDR3 sequence (DNA): TGTGCCTGGAACCGGGATACTAATGAAAAACTGTTTTTT.

The rearrangement links TRBV7-9 to TRBJ1-5, with D possibly TRBD1 on 6 matching bases. CDR1 SEHNR and CDR2 FQNEAQ come from the germline V gene (reference sequence). The CDR3 runs 15 residues. V dropped 4 bases and J dropped 4 bases, with 14 bases sitting between them. The CDR3 region has the DNA TGTGCCAGCAGCTCTGGGAGAACAGGGAATCAGCCCCAGCATTTT. It translates to CASSSGRTGNQPQHF.

The chain uses TRBV5-1 and TRBJ2-7; 11 nucleotides line up with TRBD1. Germline V gene sequence: CDR1 SGHRS, CDR2 YFSETQ. J lost 7 bases, V lost 4 bases, and 7 bases had no gene match. This CDR3 is 14 amino acids long. CDR3 sequence: CASSIGQGAEEQYF. The CDR3 nucleotides are TGCGCCAGCAGCATTGGACAGGGGGCGGAGGAGCAGTACTTC.

The genes are TRBV10-1 and TRBJ2-3; TRBD2 matches 10 bases. Looked up from germline, CDR1 is WNHNN and CDR2 is SYGVQD (reference sequence). This CDR3 comprises 15 residues. With V trimmed by 3 bases and J by 5 bases, 5 bases remained unmatched. CDR3 nucleotide sequence: TGCGCCAGCAGTGACAAGCGGGGGGGCGAAGATACGCAGTATTTT. This encodes CASSDKRGGEDTQYF.

This clone was observed once. This chain joins TRBV30 and TRBJ1-2; 8 bases fit TRBD1. Looked up from germline, CDR1 is GTSNPN and CDR2 is SVGIG (reference sequence). V dropped 3 bases and J dropped 4; count of bases not matched to a gene: 7. The CDR3 length is 14 residues. The CDR3 nucleotides are TGTGCCTGGAGCATCCTCGGGACAGGCTATGGCTACACCTTC. It codes for CAWSILGTGYGYTF.

This chain joins TRBV7-6 and TRBJ2-5; 8 bases are a match to TRBD2. J lost 5 bases, V lost 5 bases, and 16 bases had no gene match. From germline, CDR1 is SGHVS and CDR2 FNYEAQ. CDR3 length: 17 amino acids. CDR3: CASSRPGGAGAGETQYF. In DNA, the CDR3 is TGTGCCAGCAGCCGACCGGGGGGAGCGGGGGCTGGGGAGACCCAGTACTTC. Looking up the rest from reference TRBV7-6 and TRBJ2-5 gives the full variable domain: GAGVSQSPRYKVTKRGQDVALRCDPISGHVSLYWYRQALGQGPEFLTYFNYEAQQDKSGLPNDRFSAERPEGSISTLTIQRTEQRDSAMYRCASSRPGGAGAGETQYFGPGTRLLVL.

This chain joins TRBV18 and TRBJ1-1; 7 bases map to TRBD1. The germline CDR1 and CDR2 sequences are KGHSH and LQKENI. The CDR3 is made up of 15 amino acids. Trimming took 4 bases from V and 2 from J; bases not matched to a gene: 7. As DNA, the CDR3 is TGTGCCAGCTCACTAAAGACAGGGTCCAACACTGAAGCTTTCTTT. It translates to CASSLKTGSNTEAFF.

The CDR3 nucleotides are TGTGCCTGGAGCAAGACTACAACCCAAGAGACCCAGTACTTC. It yields the protein CAWSKTTTQETQYF. The chain uses TRBV30 and TRBJ2-5, with D possibly being TRBD2 (5 bases). This CDR3 comprises 14 residues. CDR1 and CDR2 (germline): GTSNPN, SVGIG (reference sequence). V was shortened by 3 bases and J by 1 base, with 12 bases between the two germline ends.

The CDR3 nucleotides read TGTGCCAGCAGCTCCTTTGGGCAAGCCTACGAGCAGTACTTC. It translates to CASSSFGQAYEQYF. The V and J genes are TRBV13 and TRBJ2-7; D uncertain. CDR3 length equals 14 residues. V gave up 4 bases and J gave up 2 bases, with 12 bases separating them. Germline assignment: CDR1 PRHDT and CDR2 FYEKMQ (reference sequence).

This chain connects TRBV19 to TRBJ1-5; 9 bases fit TRBD1. CDR3 length: 17 residues. The germline gives CDR1 LNHDA, CDR2 SQIVND (reference sequence). V trimming: 7 bases; J trimming: 0 bases; junction bases outside the gene matches: 10. CDR3 region: CASTPDRGGYSNQPQHF. The CDR3 DNA follows: TGTGCCAGTACCCCGGACAGGGGAGGATATAGCAATCAGCCCCAGCATTTT. Based on the CDR3 plus reference TRBV19 and TRBJ1-5, the full variable domain is DGGITQSPKYLFRKEGQNVTLSCEQNLNHDAMYWYRQDPGQGLRLIYYSQIVNDFQKGDIAEGYSVSREKKESFPLTVTSAQKNPTAFYLCASTPDRGGYSNQPQHFGDGTRLSIL.

The genes are TRBV12-2 and TRBJ2-3; the D call of TRBD1 is as the table states it, not checked on the DNA. TRBV12-2 is deemed a pseudogene. The CDR3 runs 16 residues. CDR3 protein: CASRLARGQGTDTQYF. As DNA, the CDR3 is TGTGCAAGTCGCTTAGCGAGGGGACAGGGGACAGATACGCAGTATTTT.

This clone has only a few counts. This chain links TRBV6-5 with TRBJ1-2, with 7 bases lining up with TRBD1. With V trimmed by 0 bases and J by 4 bases, 5 bases remained unmatched. The CDR3 has 15 residues. Germline V gene lookup returns CDR1 MNHEY and CDR2 SVGAGI. The CDR3 sequence is CASSYSIRGPYGYTF. CDR3 in DNA: TGTGCCAGCAGTTACTCGATAAGGGGGCCCTATGGCTACACCTTC.

The V call is TRBV4-1, the J call TRBJ2-2; TRBD1 aligns across 8 bases. The CDR3 sequence is 18 residues long. CDR1 and CDR2 from the germline V gene are MGHRA and YSYEKL. V shed 1 base, J shed 6 bases, and the junction held 13 bases outside the gene matches. The CDR3 DNA is TGCGCCAGCAGCCAAGGAGGACGCAGGACAGGGTCAGCCGGGGAGCTGTTTTTT. Translating it yields CASSQGGRRTGSAGELFF.

This clone was recorded a few times. This chain joins TRBV7-8 and TRBJ2-1; D is ambiguous. Trimming removed 2 bases at V and 5 bases at J, with 7 bases between. CDR1 is SGHVS and CDR2 is FQNEAQ in the germline V gene. The CDR3 runs to 13 residues. The CDR3 coding sequence is TGTGCCAGCAGCTTACAGTCGAACAATGAGCAGTTCTTC. Translated: CASSLQSNNEQFF.

Turning to this clone: An end of the junction does not agree with germline; a read error may underlie this. The chain carries TRBV30 and TRBJ1-2, with 8 bases fitting TRBD1. The germline V gene has CDR1 GTSNPN and CDR2 SVGIG (reference sequence). The CDR3 spans 13 residues. The CDR3 protein is CAWSYRGLDGYIF. The DNA of the CDR3 is TGTGCCTGGAGTTACAGGGGGTTAGATGGCTACATCTTC. Combining the CDR3 with reference TRBV30 and TRBJ1-2 gives the whole variable domain SQTIHQWPATLVQPVGSPLSLECTVEGTSNPNLYWYRQAAGRGLQLLFYSVGIGQISSEVPQNLSASRPQDRQFILSSKKLLLSDSGFYLCAWSYRGLDGYIFGSGTRLTVV.

The chain joins TRBV6-5 to TRBJ2-2; 9 bases agree with TRBD1. J was trimmed by 5 bases and V by 6 bases; bases with no gene match: 4. This CDR3 is built from 14 residues. Germline CDR1 and CDR2: MNHEY and SVGAGI. The CDR3 DNA reads TGTGCCAGCAGCCACGGACAGGGGACCGGGGAGCTGTTTTTT. The encoded protein is CASSHGQGTGELFF.

The chain links TRBV19 to TRBJ2-3; 7 positions match TRBD1. Unmatched junction bases numbered 7, after V lost 4 bases and J lost 0 bases. Per germline, CDR1 LNHDA and CDR2 SQIVND (reference sequence). CDR3 length equals 16 residues. The CDR3 coding sequence is TGTGCCAGTAGTAACGACAGGGTCCCTAGCACAGATACGCAGTATTTT. Its protein is CASSNDRVPSTDTQYF. The full variable domain, its missing parts supplied by reference TRBV19 and TRBJ2-3, is DGGITQSPKYLFRKEGQNVTLSCEQNLNHDAMYWYRQDPGQGLRLIYYSQIVNDFQKGDIAEGYSVSREKKESFPLTVTSAQKNPTAFYLCASSNDRVPSTDTQYFGPGTRLTVL.

On this clone: A read error may account for a junction end that differs from germline. The genes are TRBV30 and TRBJ2-5; D is unresolved. Germline CDR1 reads GTSNPN; CDR2 reads SVGIG (reference sequence). The CDR3 totals 13 residues. In nucleotides, the CDR3 is TGTGCCTGGAGTGTGCGACTCCGAGAGACCCGGTACTTC. This encodes CAWSVRLRETRYF.

The J gene is TRBJ1-1, the V gene TRBV2, with D possibly TRBD1 on 6 matching bases. The CDR3 consists of 14 residues. CDR1 is SNHLY, CDR2 FYNNEI, per germline. The V and J ends lost 8 bases and 0 bases respectively, with 13 bases between them. The CDR3 DNA follows: TGTGCCAGCTTATTGGACAGTTTGAACACTGAAGCTTTCTTT. Protein sequence: CASLLDSLNTEAFF.

Of note for this clone: The sample carries other DNA sequences with the same CDR3. This chain joins TRBV5-6 and TRBJ1-5, with 10 bases matching TRBD1. V was pared by 4 bases and J by 2 bases, with 3 bases of the junction left unmatched. The CDR3 contains 15 residues. Germline V CDR1 and CDR2: SGHDT, YYEEEE. The CDR3 loop reads CASSRQGARNQPQHF. DNA of the CDR3: TGTGCCAGCAGCCGACAGGGGGCACGCAATCAGCCCCAGCATTTT.